This passage covers 27 T cell receptor beta chains from one sample sequenced in a study of T cell repertoires in cytomegalovirus infection. Using its own MiXCR run on the reads, TCRdb lists one record per CDR3 protein. Counted here are about 220,000 distinct CDR3 sequences, less than 50% occurring once; the ten biggest clones make up 59%. No cognate antigen is known for these TCRs. Sequencing used CD8+ T cells from cultured PBMCs, obtained from culture after CMV antigen stimulation. These receptors originate from a human donor in good health (CMV status not recorded). Some clones in this sample may be carry-over from other donors' samples.

This clonotype occurred a few times. This chain joins TRBV9 and TRBJ2-7; D is possibly TRBD1 (6 bases). V lost 0 bases, J lost 2 bases, and 12 bases lay in between. CDR1 is SGDLS, CDR2 YYNGEE, per germline. The CDR3 sequence is 15 residues long. The CDR3 DNA is TGTGCCAGCAGCGTAGTCCCAGGGGAAACCTACGAGCAGTACTTC. It specifies CASSVVPGETYEQYF.

The rearrangement joins TRBV20-1 to TRBJ1-1; maybe TRBD1 (5 bases). The germline V gene has CDR1 DFQATT and CDR2 SNEGSKA (reference sequence). The CDR3 consists of 17 residues. Trimming pared 0 bases from V and 3 bases from J, leaving 20 bases between. The chain's CDR3 is CSARDSGLPSGHTEAFF. The CDR3 DNA is TGCAGTGCTAGAGATTCGGGACTCCCCAGTGGGCACACTGAAGCTTTCTTT.

The chain joins TRBV18 to TRBJ2-1, with D perhaps given as TRBD1 or TRBD2 (7 bases each). The CDR3 runs 12 residues. The germline CDR1 and CDR2 sequences are KGHSH and LQKENI. The germline V and J ends were trimmed by 3 bases and 12 bases, with 12 bases remaining between them. The chain's CDR3 is CASSPQGGSQFF. In DNA, the CDR3 is TGTGCCAGCTCACCGCAGGGGGGGTCGCAGTTCTTC.

A few counts support this clonotype. The chain carries TRBV6-2 or TRBV6-3 and TRBJ2-1; D gene ambiguous. The V gene lost 3 bases and the J gene lost 6 bases, with 6 bases spanning the gap. Germline CDR1 and CDR2: MNHEY and SVGEGT. The CDR3 runs 12 residues. The CDR3 nucleotides read TGTGCCAGCAGTTATACCAGCAATGAGCAGTTCTTC. Translated: CASSYTSNEQFF.

The chain links TRBV27 to TRBJ2-2; the match to TRBD2 covers 8 bases. V dropped 7 bases and J dropped 1; count of bases not matched to a gene: 5. Germline V gives CDR1 MNHEY, CDR2 SMNVEV (reference sequence). The CDR3 consists of 15 residues. The CDR3 DNA reads as TGTGCCAGCAAGACGGGGGGGTGGAACACCGGGGAGCTGTTTTTT. It yields the protein CASKTGGWNTGELFF.

V is TRBV9 and J is TRBJ2-1; D may match TRBD1 or TRBD2 (5 bases each). The CDR3 runs to 16 residues. Between the trimmed V and J ends, which lost 0 bases and 0 bases, there was a span of 10 bases. Germline assignment: CDR1 SGDLS and CDR2 YYNGEE. The CDR3 DNA is TGTGCCAGCAGCGTAGGGGGGTTGAGCTCCTACAATGAGCAGTTCTTC. The encoded protein is CASSVGGLSSYNEQFF. The entire variable domain, with the rest obtained from reference TRBV9 and TRBJ2-1, is as follows: DSGVTQTPKHLITATGQRVTLRCSPRSGDLSVYWYQQSLDQGLQFLIQYYNGEERAKGNILERFSAQQFPDLHSELNLSSLELGDSALYFCASSVGGLSSYNEQFFGPGTRLTVL.

This clonotype was counted at least ten times. The chain employs TRBV7-3 and TRBJ2-1; the D is unclear. Germline V lookup: CDR1 SGHTA, CDR2 FQGTGA. V was shortened by 0 bases and J by 10 bases, with 4 bases between the two germline ends. This CDR3 region has 11 residues. The CDR3 DNA reads as TGTGCCAGCAGCTTAACTGGGGAGCAGTTCTTC. It is translated as CASSLTGEQFF.

This clonotype has only a few counts. Here the CDR3 DNA reads TGTGCCAGCAGCCAAGACGGGACCGCCAGCACAGATACGCAGTATTTT. It translates to CASSQDGTASTDTQYF. The genes are TRBV4-2 and TRBJ2-3; possibly TRBD1 or TRBD2 for D (5 bases each). The CDR3 sequence is 16 residues long. In germline, CDR1 is LGHNA, CDR2 YNFKEQ. The V end was cut by 0 bases, the J end by 0 bases, with 10 bases between.

At least ten counts were recorded for this clonotype. V and J are TRBV12-3 or TRBV12-4 and TRBJ2-1; 7 positions match TRBD2. With 4 bases clipped from V and 0 bases from J, the junction kept 6 bases outside the gene matches. The CDR3 is 16 residues long. CDR3 in DNA: TGTGCCAGCAGTTCATCGAGGACTAGCTCCTACAATGAGCAGTTCTTC. Translation: CASSSSRTSSYNEQFF.

The genes are TRBV11-2 and TRBJ2-2, with 8 bases identical to TRBD1. The J segment lost 3 bases and the V segment lost 1 base, leaving 7 bases of the junction unmatched. Germline V gene data show CDR1 as SGHAT and CDR2 as FQNNGV. The CDR3 covers 17 residues. The chain's CDR3 is CASSLAPQGADTGELFF. CDR3 nucleotide sequence: TGTGCCAGCAGCTTAGCCCCGCAGGGGGCGGACACCGGGGAGCTGTTTTTT.

The chain's CDR3 is CASSPAWAEQYF. In DNA, the CDR3 is TGTGCCAGCAGTCCCGCCTGGGCCGAGCAGTACTTC. This rearrangement joins TRBV12-3 or TRBV12-4 to TRBJ2-7; D is unclear. The CDR3 sequence is 12 residues long. The V end was cut by 5 bases, the J end by 6 bases, with 11 bases between.

This chain uses TRBV7-4 with TRBJ2-7; 8 positions match TRBD2. This CDR3 comprises 16 residues. The germline gives CDR1 SGHVT, CDR2 SQSDAQ. Trimming removed 5 bases from V and 3 bases from J; junction bases left unmatched: 12. The CDR3 DNA is TGTGCCAGCAGCGCCCTCTCGAGCGGGAGTTTCTACGAGCAGTACTTC. Amino acid sequence: CASSALSSGSFYEQYF.

CDR3 sequence reads: CASSPYLRANTGELFF. The DNA of the CDR3 is TGTGCCAGCAGCCCCTACCTTAGGGCGAACACCGGGGAGCTGTTTTTT. V is TRBV7-3 and J is TRBJ2-2; D gene unclear. Germline CDR1 reads SGHTA; CDR2 reads FQGTGA. The V gene lost 5 bases and the J gene lost 0 bases, with 13 bases spanning the gap. The CDR3 length is 16 residues.

This rearrangement joins TRBV19 to TRBJ1-6; possible D gene TRBD1, 5 bases. The CDR3 extends over 15 amino acids. Germline CDR1 and CDR2: LNHDA and SQIVND (reference sequence). The V end was cut by 5 bases, the J end by 18 bases, with 26 bases between. The chain's CDR3 is CASSAGTSAYTPDHF. CDR3 bases: TGTGCCAGTAGTGCCGGGACTTCTGCTTATACCCCGGACCACTTT.

The J gene is TRBJ2-1, the V gene TRBV7-6, with TRBD2 matching 7 bases. This CDR3 spans 18 amino acids. The germline V gene encodes CDR1 SGHVS and CDR2 FNYEAQ. Trimming removed 0 bases from V and 6 bases from J; junction bases left unmatched: 14. CDR3 sequence: CASSLAVLADPPGNEQFF. DNA of the CDR3: TGTGCCAGCAGCTTAGCGGTTCTAGCGGACCCCCCCGGCAATGAGCAGTTCTTC.

This clonotype was detected only once. The J gene is TRBJ1-2, the V gene TRBV6-6, with 8 bases identical to TRBD1. V was clipped by 5 bases and J by 8 bases; unmatched bases: 7. The CDR3 covers 13 residues. Germline V gene data show CDR1 as MNHNY and CDR2 as SVGAGI (reference sequence). The DNA for the CDR3 is TGTGCCAGCAGTGCGACAGGGGCCGTGGGCTACACCTTC. This gives the protein CASSATGAVGYTF.

This clonotype was seen just once. The V gene is TRBV10-3, the J gene TRBJ2-2; the match to TRBD2 covers 8 bases. V lost 9 bases to trimming and J lost 5 bases; unmatched junction nucleotides: 2. The CDR3 has 12 residues. CDR1 is ENHRY and CDR2 is SYGVKD in the germline V gene. The CDR3 sequence is CAIRLATGELFF. The DNA of the CDR3 is TGTGCCATTAGACTAGCGACCGGGGAGCTGTTTTTT.

This clonotype was picked up a small number of times. The chain combines TRBV7-2 with TRBJ2-7, with 11 nucleotides matching TRBD2. Germline V CDR1 and CDR2: SGHTA, FQGNSA. The CDR3 covers 20 residues. With V trimmed by 1 base and J by 0 bases, 14 bases remained unmatched. The CDR3 DNA is TGTGCCAGCAGCTTAGGAGGCCTAGCGGGAGGAATATGGGACTCCTACGAGCAGTACTTC. Protein product: CASSLGGLAGGIWDSYEQYF.

This clonotype was counted only a few times. The chain uses TRBV7-6 and TRBJ2-7, with D tentatively TRBD1 (5 bases). CDR3 length: 15 residues. The V end was cut by 3 bases, the J end by 3 bases, with 15 bases between. Germline assignment: CDR1 SGHVS and CDR2 FNYEAQ. In DNA form, the CDR3 reads TGTGCCAGCAGCTTGGAAGTGACAGCCTACTACGAGCAGTACTTC. This sequence encodes CASSLEVTAYYEQYF.

V is TRBV7-2 and J is TRBJ2-3; possible D gene TRBD2, 7 bases. Germline V CDR1 and CDR2: SGHTA, FQGNSA. V lost 1 base and J lost 3, with 17 bases in between. CDR3 size: 17 residues. In DNA form, the CDR3 reads TGTGCCAGCAGCTTAGGCAGGGGAGGGGACGAGACAGATACGCAGTATTTT. It specifies CASSLGRGGDETDTQYF.

In its sample, this clonotype was seen a few times. The chain carries TRBV19 and TRBJ2-1; TRBD2 matches at 11 bases. Germline lookup yields CDR1 LNHDA and CDR2 SQIVND (reference sequence). The CDR3 runs to 18 residues. V trimming: 4 bases; J trimming: 2 bases; junction bases outside the gene matches: 10. The CDR3 loop is CASSTSGGLPTAYNEQFF. The CDR3 region has the DNA TGTGCCAGTAGTACTAGCGGGGGGCTTCCGACAGCCTACAATGAGCAGTTCTTC.

This rearrangement joins TRBV7-2 to TRBJ2-2; D gene ambiguous. Germline V gene lookup returns CDR1 SGHTA and CDR2 FQGNSA. The CDR3 has 11 amino acids. Trimming stripped 2 bases from V and 8 bases from J, with 3 bases between. This CDR3 reads CASSLRGELFF. The DNA of the CDR3 is TGTGCCAGCAGCTTAAGAGGGGAGCTGTTTTTT.

This clonotype has a count of ten or more. This chain uses TRBV27 with TRBJ1-5, with D unclear. CDR1 is MNHEY, CDR2 SMNVEV, per germline (reference sequence). The CDR3 is 11 residues long. V lost 2 bases and J lost 8, with 4 bases in between. The CDR3 reads CASSLLEPQHF. The CDR3, as DNA: TGTGCCAGCAGTTTACTAGAGCCCCAGCATTTT.

The gene calls are TRBV27 and TRBJ2-7; D remains unclear. The CDR3 is 13 residues long. V shed 3 bases and J shed 7 bases, with 13 bases lying between them. Germline CDR1 and CDR2: MNHEY and SMNVEV (reference sequence). CDR3 sequence reads: CASSFGLEDEQYF. CDR3 nucleotides: TGTGCCAGCAGTTTCGGTTTGGAAGATGAGCAGTACTTC.

DNA of the CDR3: TGTGCCAGCAGCGTAGAATCCAGGAGCGAGCAGTACTTC. It translates to CASSVESRSEQYF. This chain joins TRBV9 and TRBJ2-7; the D is unclear. Germline assignment: CDR1 SGDLS and CDR2 YYNGEE. Trimming pared 0 bases from V and 6 bases from J, leaving 10 bases between. This CDR3 is built from 13 residues.

J is TRBJ2-5 and V is TRBV7-9, with D maybe TRBD2 (5 bases). Trimming shortened V by 5 bases and J by 0 bases, and 10 bases separated the two germline ends. The CDR3 spans 14 residues. CDR1 SEHNR and CDR2 FQNEAQ come from the germline V gene (reference sequence). CDR3 nucleotides: TGTGCCAGCAGCACCGACGGGAACCAAGAGACCCAGTACTTC. Amino acids: CASSTDGNQETQYF.

The rearrangement uses TRBV27 and TRBJ2-7; possible D gene TRBD2, 7 bases. This CDR3 comprises 14 residues. V lost 7 bases, J lost 4 bases, and 17 bases lay in between. Germline CDR1 is MNHEY and CDR2 is SMNVEV (reference sequence). CDR3 in DNA: TGTGCCAGCATTGGGGGGGGCGGAATGTACGAGCAGTACTTC. It yields the protein CASIGGGGMYEQYF.